The rows below give T cell receptor beta chains drawn from one sample of a study of T-cell memory formation after mild COVID-19. TCRdb re-derived calls from the 5' RACE reads in MiXCR, one entry per CDR3 protein. The table has around 340,000 distinct CDR3 sequences, more than 20% seen once. Sequencing was done on a sample of PBMCs or a T cell subset sorted from them (not recorded which). The receptors here all came from an adult woman who had mild COVID-19 (a few samples of this study predate the infection). Cell type and time point are not known. CDR3s include the opening cysteine and the closing phenylalanine or tryptophan. A D gene is named only where the DNA matches it firmly. Size is omitted from some rows. Given values are once, few, many or a class for expanded clones.

cdr3_length: 11
j_call: TRBJ1-1
clone_size: few
d_call: .
v_call: TRBV20-1
cdr3_aa: CSAIPSLEAFF
cdr3_nt: TGCAGTGCTATCCCGAGCCTGGAAGCTTTCTTT

cdr3_length: 16
j_call: TRBJ2-7
clone_size: .
d_call: TRBD2
v_call: TRBV7-9
cdr3_aa: CASSSSIAGASYEQYF
cdr3_nt: TGTGCCAGCAGCTCAAGCATAGCGGGAGCCTCCTACGAGCAGTACTTC

cdr3_length: 13
j_call: TRBJ1-5
clone_size: many
d_call: .
v_call: TRBV11-2
cdr3_aa: CASSLGRNQPQHF
cdr3_nt: TGTGCCAGCAGCCTGGGTCGCAATCAGCCCCAGCATTTT

cdr3_length: 16
j_call: TRBJ1-5
clone_size: .
d_call: .
v_call: TRBV29-1
cdr3_aa: CSVGADRHRSNQPQHF
cdr3_nt: TGCAGCGTTGGTGCCGACCGCCACCGAAGCAATCAGCCCCAGCATTTT

cdr3_length: 14
j_call: TRBJ2-7
clone_size: many
d_call: .
v_call: TRBV7-8
cdr3_aa: CASSSQQGSYEQYF
cdr3_nt: TGTGCCAGCAGCTCCCAACAGGGCTCCTACGAGCAGTACTTC

cdr3_length: 17
j_call: TRBJ2-5
clone_size: .
d_call: .
v_call: TRBV9
cdr3_aa: CASSVPPAEDSQETQYF
cdr3_nt: TGTGCCAGCAGCGTTCCCCCCGCCGAGGACTCCCAAGAGACCCAGTACTTC

cdr3_length: 21
j_call: TRBJ2-6
clone_size: .
d_call: .
v_call: TRBV5-1
cdr3_aa: CASSLGGLLTGSGSGANVLTF
cdr3_nt: TGCGCCAGCAGCTTGGGCGGCCTACTTACAGGGTCCGGCTCTGGGGCCAACGTCCTGACTTTC

cdr3_length: 15
j_call: TRBJ2-3
clone_size: few
d_call: .
v_call: TRBV5-1
cdr3_aa: CASSGGTTGTDTQYF
cdr3_nt: TGCGCCAGCAGTGGGGGGACAACCGGGACAGATACGCAGTATTTT

cdr3_length: 12
j_call: TRBJ2-7
clone_size: many
d_call: .
v_call: TRBV7-9
cdr3_aa: CASSLVGYEQYF
cdr3_nt: TGTGCCAGCAGCTTAGTGGGCTACGAGCAGTACTTC

cdr3_length: 14
j_call: TRBJ2-1
clone_size: few
d_call: .
v_call: TRBV2
cdr3_aa: CASSEGGSHNEQFF
cdr3_nt: TGTGCCAGCAGTGAAGGGGGCTCCCACAATGAGCAGTTCTTC

cdr3_length: 21
j_call: TRBJ2-6
clone_size: once
d_call: TRBD1
v_call: TRBV2
cdr3_aa: CASSDLSRSGQGASGANVLTF
cdr3_nt: TGTGCCAGCAGTGATCTGTCCCGGTCAGGACAGGGGGCCTCTGGGGCCAACGTCCTGACTTTC

cdr3_length: 15
j_call: TRBJ2-3
clone_size: .
d_call: TRBD2
v_call: TRBV24-1
cdr3_aa: CATSDPSGGTDTQYF
cdr3_nt: TGTGCCACCAGTGATCCTAGCGGGGGGACAGATACGCAGTATTTT

cdr3_length: 14
j_call: TRBJ2-1
clone_size: .
d_call: .
v_call: TRBV12-3/TRBV12-4
cdr3_aa: CASSFTARGPQQFF
cdr3_nt: TGTGCCAGCAGTTTTACGGCCAGGGGCCCCCAGCAGTTCTTC

cdr3_length: 15
j_call: TRBJ2-1
clone_size: few
d_call: TRBD2
v_call: TRBV5-1
cdr3_aa: CASGTGLADNNEQFF
cdr3_nt: TGCGCCAGCGGCACAGGACTAGCGGACAACAATGAGCAGTTCTTC